This TCR beta chain originates from a study of CD8+ T cells in alopecia areata. The wider study: Treated patients received oral tofacitinib, 5 to 10 mg twice daily. Severity scores in treated patients reflected the percentage of scalp affected.

Concerning this clone: Its antigen is currently unknown.

Whole-study results and caveats: Relative to normal scalp, lesional scalp, especially alopecia totalis/universalis, showed higher clonality. The link between baseline CD8+ expansion and response remains uncertain with one nonresponder.

Noted treatment: oral pan-JAK inhibitor, 5-10 mg twice daily. The CDR3 is 16 amino acids. Per the germline V gene, CDR1 is MGHRA and CDR2 is YSYEKL. With 4 bases clipped from V and 6 bases from J, the junction kept 12 bases outside the gene matches. The sequencing template was cDNA reverse transcribed from extracted RNA. Method: immunoSEQ multiplex PCR; TCRdb's copy keeps in-frame clones and lacks some. The sample lists under 350,000 clones, over 45% occurring once. The chain has TRBV4-1 and TRBJ1-2; 9 bases fit TRBD1. This TCR came from a human donor with alopecia areata. The specimen was CD4+ T cells sorted from blood, collected at week 24, from a patient treated with tofacitinib. Here the CDR3 reads CASSRNRDRDRDGYTF. The CDR3 DNA sequence: TGCGCCAGCAGCCGCAACCGGGACAGGGATAGGGATGGCTACACCTTC.